Listed here are 24 T cell receptor beta chains from one sample, sequenced in a study of cytomegalovirus exposure and HLA in healthy donors. Researchers ran the PCR with 60 Vbeta and 13 Jbeta primers. This table comes from immunoSEQ multiplex PCR, and its TCRdb copy is limited to in-frame clones, with some not included. Here the sample spans 150,000 to 200,000 clones, 68% being singletons. The source material was PBMCs. The receptor source for this set is a man younger than 40 in good health and CMV-seropositive.

The gene calls are TRBV27 and TRBJ2-3; possibly TRBD2 for D (5 bases). Germline V gene data show CDR1 as MNHEY and CDR2 as SMNVEV (reference sequence). The CDR3 is 15 residues long. V shed 4 bases and J shed 1 base, with 12 bases lying between them. CDR3 DNA: TGTGCCAGCAGTTCCATTACCGGGGGCACAGATACGCAGTATTTT. It encodes CASSSITGGTDTQYF.

The chain joins TRBV5-1 to TRBJ2-7; TRBD1 matches at 8 bases. The junction had 4 bases not matched to a gene; V was cut back by 3 bases and J by 5 bases. This CDR3 is 13 amino acids long. CDR1 and CDR2 (germline): SGHRS, YFSETQ. In DNA form, the CDR3 reads TGCGCCAGCAGCTCGGACAGGGCCGACGAGCAGTACTTC. It is translated as CASSSDRADEQYF.

This sequence joins TRBV5-1 and TRBJ2-1; possible D gene TRBD1, 6 bases. The germline V and J ends were trimmed by 5 bases and 4 bases, with 7 bases remaining between them. The germline V gene has CDR1 SGHRS and CDR2 YFSETQ. The CDR3 runs to 12 residues. CDR3 nucleotide sequence: TGCGCCAGCAGTCAGGGGTACAATGAGCAGTTCTTC. It codes for CASSQGYNEQFF.

The chain is built from TRBV9 and TRBJ2-5; 8 positions agree with TRBD2. The V gene's germline CDR1 is SGDLS and CDR2 YYNGEE. CDR3 length equals 15 residues. V gave up 0 bases and J gave up 5 bases; unmatched junction bases: 6. The chain's CDR3 is CASSVVGSGTETQYF. CDR3 DNA: TGTGCCAGCAGCGTAGTGGGTAGCGGGACTGAGACCCAGTACTTC.

The CDR3: CASSSGQGETGELFF. The CDR3 DNA sequence: TGTGCCAGCAGCTCGGGACAGGGGGAGACCGGGGAGCTGTTTTTT. The chain combines TRBV5-5 with TRBJ2-2; 11 nucleotides line up with TRBD1. This CDR3 has 15 amino acids. Germline V gives CDR1 SGHKS, CDR2 YYEKEE (reference sequence). V was clipped by 3 bases and J by 5 bases; unmatched bases: 3.

This chain uses TRBV19 with TRBJ1-1; D remains ambiguous. The CDR3 sequence is 14 residues long. CDR1 and CDR2 (germline): LNHDA, SQIVND (reference sequence). Trimming removed 5 bases from V and 1 base from J, with 11 bases in between. CDR3 DNA sequence: TGTGCCAGTAGTTTTTCGAGTGAGAACACTGAAGCTTTCTTT. This encodes CASSFSSENTEAFF. Combining the CDR3 with reference TRBV19 and TRBJ1-1 gives the whole variable domain DGGITQSPKYLFRKEGQNVTLSCEQNLNHDAMYWYRQDPGQGLRLIYYSQIVNDFQKGDIAEGYSVSREKKESFPLTVTSAQKNPTAFYLCASSFSSENTEAFFGQGTRLTVV.

V usage is TRBV30 and J usage is TRBJ2-5, with 10 bases that match TRBD1. This CDR3 region has 14 residues. V lost 4 bases and J lost 11; bases outside the gene matches: 13. CDR1 and CDR2 from the germline V gene are GTSNPN and SVGIG (reference sequence). The CDR3 sequence: CAWKVRDRGGKQYF. The CDR3 DNA follows: TGTGCCTGGAAAGTTCGGGACAGGGGCGGCAAGCAGTACTTC. The complete variable domain, with remaining parts taken from reference TRBV30 and TRBJ2-5, reads SQTIHQWPATLVQPVGSPLSLECTVEGTSNPNLYWYRQAAGRGLQLLFYSVGIGQISSEVPQNLSASRPQDRQFILSSKKLLLSDSGFYLCAWKVRDRGGKQYFGPGTRLLVL.

V and J are TRBV4-1 and TRBJ2-1; maybe TRBD1 (5 bases). The germline V and J ends were trimmed by 0 bases and 3 bases, with 15 bases remaining between them. Germline CDR1 is MGHRA and CDR2 is YSYEKL. The CDR3 is 17 amino acids. This chain's CDR3 is CASSQEEVTAFYNEQFF. Written as DNA, the CDR3 is TGCGCCAGCAGCCAAGAAGAAGTGACAGCTTTCTACAATGAGCAGTTCTTC.

V and J are TRBV5-1 and TRBJ2-6; unclear D gene. The V and J ends lost 4 bases and 9 bases respectively, with 14 bases between them. Germline V lookup: CDR1 SGHRS, CDR2 YFSETQ. The length of the CDR3 is 14 residues. CDR3 sequence reads: CASSPLGQINVLTF. In DNA, the CDR3 is TGCGCCAGCAGCCCCCTGGGCCAGATCAACGTCCTGACTTTC. Drawing the rest from reference TRBV5-1 and TRBJ2-6, the complete variable domain is KAGVTQTPRYLIKTRGQQVTLSCSPISGHRSVSWYQQTPGQGLQFLFEYFSETQRNKGNFPGRFSGRQFSNSRSEMNVSTLELGDSALYLCASSPLGQINVLTFGAGSRLTVL.

As for this clone: Other DNA sequences in this specimen translate into the identical CDR3. The chain couples TRBV13 to TRBJ2-7, with 10 bases matching TRBD2. The CDR3 sequence is 15 residues long. Per the germline V gene, CDR1 is PRHDT and CDR2 is FYEKMQ (reference sequence). The junction had 13 bases not matched to a gene; V was cut back by 8 bases and J by 6 bases. The CDR3 DNA is TGTGCCAGCGCACTTCTAGCGGGAGAAGTGAGCGAGCAGTACTTC. It codes for CASALLAGEVSEQYF.

This clone has a handful of counts. The chain couples TRBV25-1 to TRBJ2-5, with 7 nucleotides matching TRBD2. Germline CDR1 reads MGHDK; CDR2 reads SYGVNS. Trimming cost V 5 bases and J 11 bases; bases outside gene matches: 5. This CDR3 contains 11 residues. Here the CDR3 DNA reads TGTGCCAGCAGTCTGGGGGGGGAGCAGTACTTC. Protein: CASSLGGEQYF.

The V call is TRBV7-9, the J call TRBJ2-3; TRBD2 matches at 8 bases. The germline V gene encodes CDR1 SEHNR and CDR2 FQNEAQ (reference sequence). CDR3 length: 16 residues. J gave up 2 bases and V 5 bases, and 9 bases lay outside the gene matches. The CDR3 is CASSRSNSGDTDTQYF. CDR3 sequence (DNA): TGTGCCAGCAGCCGTTCCAATAGCGGGGACACAGATACGCAGTATTTT.

V gene TRBV5-8 combines with J gene TRBJ2-1, with D possibly TRBD1 on 5 matching bases. Deletions cut 4 bases from V and 0 bases from J, with 17 bases between. The CDR3 totals 17 residues. Looked up from germline, CDR1 is SGHTS and CDR2 is YDEGEE. The CDR3 DNA sequence: TGTGCCAGCAGCCAGACCAGGGATAGTCTCTCCTACAATGAGCAGTTCTTC. It yields the protein CASSQTRDSLSYNEQFF.

The J gene is TRBJ2-5, the V gene TRBV5-4; possible D gene TRBD1, 6 bases. Trimming pared 0 bases from V and 5 bases from J, leaving 20 bases between. Germline-derived CDR1 and CDR2 are SGHNT and YYREEE (reference sequence). The CDR3 has 17 amino acids. CDR3 in amino acids: CASSLAGQGLSGETQYF. In nucleotides, the CDR3 is TGTGCCAGCAGCTTGGCCGGGCAGGGGCTTTCCGGTGAGACCCAGTACTTC.

The rearrangement uses TRBV6-5 and TRBJ2-7; TRBD1 is a possible D gene (6 bases). The V gene lost 10 bases and the J gene lost 1 base, with 11 bases spanning the gap. CDR1 is MNHEY, CDR2 SVGAGI, per germline. This CDR3 has 12 amino acids. This chain's CDR3 is CATRQASYEQYF. The CDR3 DNA sequence: TGTGCCACAAGACAGGCTTCCTACGAGCAGTACTTC.

In this sample, this clone turned up a few times. The chain links TRBV18 to TRBJ1-1; 10 bases align to TRBD1. The germline V gene has CDR1 KGHSH and CDR2 LQKENI. The CDR3 consists of 16 residues. Trimming cost V 6 bases and J 5 bases; bases outside gene matches: 12. The CDR3 sequence: CASSLSGTGEWTEAFF. The CDR3 region has the DNA TGTGCCAGCTCCCTTTCCGGGACAGGGGAGTGGACTGAAGCTTTCTTT.

V is TRBV7-6 and J is TRBJ1-2; 9 bases match TRBD1. Germline V gene lookup returns CDR1 SGHVS and CDR2 FNYEAQ. V shed 2 bases and J 8 bases; nucleotides not matched to a gene: 6. This CDR3 contains 14 residues. CDR3 DNA sequence: TGTGCCAGCAGCTTAACAGGGGGCGCGTTAGGCTACACCTTC. Its translation: CASSLTGGALGYTF.

Only a few counts were recorded for this clone. The chain is built from TRBV30 and TRBJ2-7, with 11 bases lining up with TRBD2. Per the germline V gene, CDR1 is GTSNPN and CDR2 is SVGIG (reference sequence). The CDR3 has 15 residues. V gave up 0 bases and J gave up 3 bases; unmatched junction bases: 4. CDR3 sequence: CAWSVGLAGGYEQYF. The CDR3 nucleotides read TGTGCCTGGAGTGTAGGGCTAGCGGGAGGCTACGAGCAGTACTTC.

The rearrangement joins TRBV9 to TRBJ1-4; a weak D match, TRBD1 (5 bases). The V gene lost 2 bases and the J gene lost 5 bases, with 16 bases spanning the gap. The CDR3 length is 16 residues. Germline loops: CDR1 SGDLS, CDR2 YYNGEE. CDR3 in amino acids: CASSVGGGYANEKLFF. DNA of the CDR3: TGTGCCAGCAGCGTTGGGGGGGGGTACGCGAATGAAAAACTGTTTTTT.

The chain carries TRBV9 and TRBJ2-2; 8 bases align to TRBD1. Trimming cost V 3 bases and J 1 base; bases outside gene matches: 5. There are 16 residues in the CDR3. CDR1 SGDLS and CDR2 YYNGEE come from the germline V gene. The chain's CDR3 is CASSATGGMNTGELFF. The CDR3 region has the DNA TGTGCCAGCAGCGCTACAGGGGGAATGAACACCGGGGAGCTGTTTTTT.

V is TRBV6-6 and J is TRBJ1-4; D gene uncertain. The ends were cut back, 7 bases at V and 10 bases at J, with 10 bases in the middle. The CDR3 has 11 amino acids. The germline CDR1 and CDR2 sequences are MNHNY and SVGAGI (reference sequence). CDR3 bases: TGTGCCAGCACCAGGATGGGAAAACTGTTTTTT. Translating gives CASTRMGKLFF.

This clone has more than one count but fewer than ten. The CDR3 bases are TGCGCCAGCAGTGAGTCCGGCGGGGAGCTGTTTTTT. The encoded protein is CASSESGGELFF. V is TRBV10-1 and J is TRBJ2-2; D ambiguous. The ends were cut back, 0 bases at V and 7 bases at J, with 3 bases in the middle. Germline V CDR1 and CDR2: WNHNN, SYGVQD (reference sequence). The CDR3 runs to 12 residues.

This clone was seen only a few times. The CDR3 sequence: CASSTFPGGETQYF. The CDR3 nucleotides read TGTGCCAGCAGCACCTTCCCCGGAGGGGAGACCCAGTACTTC. The V call is TRBV6-1, the J call TRBJ2-5; maybe TRBD2 (6 bases). The V end was cut by 6 bases, the J end by 5 bases, with 16 bases between. The CDR3 spans 14 residues. Germline V CDR1 and CDR2: MNHNS, SASEGT.

The chain recombines TRBV6-4 with TRBJ2-7, with 11 positions matching TRBD2. Trimming cost V 0 bases and J 2 bases; bases outside gene matches: 15. Germline V CDR1 and CDR2: MRHNA, SNTAGT. CDR3 size: 20 residues. CDR3 sequence: CASSDSIPGASGRLTYEQYF. The CDR3 DNA reads as TGTGCCAGCAGTGACTCGATCCCGGGGGCTAGCGGGAGGCTCACCTACGAGCAGTACTTC.